One and the same sample provided the 21 T cell receptor beta chains below, sequenced in a study of cytomegalovirus exposure and HLA in healthy donors. The PCR had 60 Vbeta and 13 Jbeta primers. TCRdb's copy holds only in-frame clones and misses some; the assay was immunoSEQ multiplex PCR. The repertoire holds 110,000 to 150,000 clones, approximately 82% seen once, with under 10% in the top ten. Sequenced material: PBMCs. Source of these receptors: a woman aged 60 to 75 in good health and CMV-seropositive.

The gene calls are TRBV7-9 and TRBJ2-7; D is uncertain. CDR3 length: 16 residues. CDR1 and CDR2 (germline): SEHNR, FQNEAQ (reference sequence). V shed 2 bases and J shed 0 bases, with 14 bases lying between them. The CDR3 DNA reads TGTGCCAGCAGCTTATTTTCCATTGGCCACTCCTACGAGCAGTACTTC. It specifies CASSLFSIGHSYEQYF.

This chain links TRBV29-1 with TRBJ2-7, with TRBD2 matching over 12 bases. Germline V CDR1 and CDR2: SQVTM, ANQGSEA. Germline trimming cut 6 bases from V and 1 base from J; bases unmatched to any gene: 4. The CDR3 sequence is 14 residues long. The DNA of the CDR3 is TGCAGCGTGAACGGACTAGCGGGATCCTACGAGCAGTACTTC. Protein sequence: CSVNGLAGSYEQYF.

The chain is built from TRBV7-9 and TRBJ1-3, with D possibly matching TRBD1 (6 bases). The germline V and J ends were trimmed by 1 base and 5 bases, with 9 bases remaining between them. The CDR3 runs 14 residues. The germline V gene encodes CDR1 SEHNR and CDR2 FQNEAQ (reference sequence). The CDR3 DNA reads TGTGCCAGCAGCTTAGTGGACAGCAGAAACACCATATATTTT. This gives the protein CASSLVDSRNTIYF. Looking up the rest from reference TRBV7-9 and TRBJ1-3 gives the full variable domain: DTGVSQNPRHKITKRGQNVTFRCDPISEHNRLYWYRQTLGQGPEFLTYFQNEAQLEKSRLLSDRFSAERPKGSFSTLEIQRTEQGDSAMYLCASSLVDSRNTIYFGEGSWLTVV.

The rearrangement uses TRBV11-1 and TRBJ2-3, with 11 nucleotides matching TRBD1. V gave up 6 bases and J gave up 1 base; unmatched junction bases: 3. The CDR3 is 15 amino acids. CDR1 is SGHAT and CDR2 is FQDESV in the germline V gene (reference sequence). Here the CDR3 DNA reads TGTGCCAGCAGTTTGGACAGGGGGCGCACAGATACGCAGTATTTT. Translating it yields CASSLDRGRTDTQYF.

CDR3 nucleotides: TGTGCCAGCCACGGGTCCCTTAGGGAGACCCAGTACTTC. Protein product: CASHGSLRETQYF. The genes are TRBV7-2 and TRBJ2-5, with unresolved D. The V end lost 8 bases, the J end lost 5 bases, and 15 bases lay between the germline ends. The CDR3 has 13 amino acids. From germline, CDR1 is SGHTA and CDR2 FQGNSA.

CDR3 sequence: CASSPGLAALSYEQYF. The CDR3 DNA is TGTGCCAGCAGCCCTGGACTAGCAGCCCTCTCCTACGAGCAGTACTTC. The rearrangement uses TRBV5-6 and TRBJ2-7, with 8 bases matching TRBD2. This CDR3 is built from 16 residues. V trimming: 4 bases; J trimming: 0 bases; junction bases outside the gene matches: 9. From germline, CDR1 is SGHDT and CDR2 YYEEEE.

This chain links TRBV6-5 with TRBJ1-5; TRBD1 matches at 12 bases. The ends lost 6 bases at V and 6 bases at J; junction bases unmatched: 6. Per the germline V gene, CDR1 is MNHEY and CDR2 is SVGAGI. This CDR3 comprises 15 residues. The CDR3 nucleotides are TGTGCCAGCAGCCGGGGGACAGGGGGCAGTCAGCCCCAGCATTTT. Translation gives CASSRGTGGSQPQHF.

This clone has just a few counts. The J gene is TRBJ2-7, the V gene TRBV10-2; TRBD2 matches 7 bases. CDR1 is WSHSY, CDR2 SAAADI, per germline. CDR3 size: 16 residues. J gave up 2 bases and V 0 bases, and 7 bases lay outside the gene matches. For the CDR3, the DNA is TGCGCCAGCAGTGAGTCGGGACTACTACTAACCTACGAGCAGTACTTC. It encodes CASSESGLLLTYEQYF.

The chain couples TRBV19 to TRBJ2-7; D might be TRBD1 (6 bases). Germline V CDR1 and CDR2: LNHDA, SQIVND (reference sequence). CDR3 length: 15 residues. The germline V and J ends were trimmed by 5 bases and 3 bases, with 17 bases remaining between them. CDR3 in DNA: TGTGCCAGTAGTGTCGTCCCGCAGGGGAACTACGAGCAGTACTTC. The encoded protein is CASSVVPQGNYEQYF.

V usage is TRBV5-4 and J usage is TRBJ2-5; TRBD1 might be the D (6 bases). The CDR3 has 13 residues. The germline V gene has CDR1 SGHNT and CDR2 YYREEE (reference sequence). The ends were cut back, 2 bases at V and 4 bases at J, with 9 bases in the middle. This CDR3 reads CASSFEGVETQYF. CDR3 sequence (DNA): TGTGCCAGCAGCTTCGAGGGGGTAGAGACCCAGTACTTC.

The rearrangement links TRBV4-3 to TRBJ1-4; 7 bases fit TRBD1. J lost 4 bases, V lost 1 base, and 6 bases had no gene match. This CDR3 is 16 amino acids long. From germline, CDR1 is LGHNA and CDR2 YSLEER. Here the CDR3 DNA reads TGCGCCAGCAGCCAAGCGAAGGGACAGTTTAATGAAAAACTGTTTTTT. This sequence encodes CASSQAKGQFNEKLFF.

In its sample, this clone was seen a few times. The chain recombines TRBV6-6 with TRBJ1-5, with 9 bases aligning to TRBD1. From germline, CDR1 is MNHNY and CDR2 SVGAGI (reference sequence). This CDR3 has 15 amino acids. J lost 4 bases, V lost 7 bases, and 8 bases had no gene match. CDR3 amino acids: CASNRRDRENQPQHF. The CDR3 DNA reads as TGTGCCAGCAACCGAAGGGACAGGGAAAATCAGCCCCAGCATTTT.

The chain has TRBV7-8 and TRBJ1-1, with 7 bases lining up with TRBD1. Unmatched junction bases numbered 3, after V lost 1 base and J lost 1 base. CDR3 length: 15 residues. Germline V gene lookup returns CDR1 SGHVS and CDR2 FQNEAQ. This chain's CDR3 is CASSLVTGRNTEAFF. CDR3 coding DNA: TGTGCCAGCAGCTTAGTGACAGGGAGGAACACTGAAGCTTTCTTT.

The chain couples TRBV30 to TRBJ2-5, with 11 nucleotides matching TRBD1. The J call may be wrong; the DNA end is better matched by TRBJ2-7. Per germline, CDR1 GTSNPN and CDR2 SVGIG (reference sequence). The length of the CDR3 is 13 residues. CDR3 amino acids: CAWSLGTGGEQYF. For the CDR3, the DNA is TGTGCCTGGAGTCTAGGGACAGGGGGCGAGCAGTACTTC.

The V call is TRBV7-9, the J call TRBJ1-4; 9 nucleotides align to TRBD1. This CDR3 comprises 15 residues. The germline gives CDR1 SEHNR, CDR2 FQNEAQ (reference sequence). J was trimmed by 6 bases and V by 4 bases; bases with no gene match: 6. The CDR3 coding sequence is TGTGCCAGCAGCTCAGTACAGGGGGCGGATGAAAAACTGTTTTTT. Translating gives CASSSVQGADEKLFF.

V is TRBV7-9 and J is TRBJ2-2; 9 bases are a match to TRBD2. V gave up 5 bases and J gave up 7 bases; unmatched junction bases: 8. In germline, CDR1 is SEHNR, CDR2 FQNEAQ (reference sequence). There are 15 residues in the CDR3. CDR3 region: CASSPIAGVSGELFF. The CDR3 nucleotides read TGTGCCAGCAGCCCCATAGCGGGAGTTAGCGGGGAGCTGTTTTTT.

This clone was detected only once. The chain has TRBV5-4 and TRBJ2-1; 8 bases are shared with TRBD1. Germline-derived CDR1 and CDR2 are SGHNT and YYREEE (reference sequence). The trim removed 4 bases at V and 7 bases at J, leaving 10 bases unmatched. The CDR3 extends over 15 amino acids. The CDR3, as DNA: TGTGCCAGCAGCCCCGGACAGGGCTACACGAATGAGCAGTTCTTC. Translated, it gives CASSPGQGYTNEQFF. Complete variable domain (other parts from reference TRBV5-4 and TRBJ2-1): ETGVTQSPTHLIKTRGQQVTLRCSSQSGHNTVSWYQQALGQGPQFIFQYYREEENGRGNFPPRFSGLQFPNYSSELNVNALELDDSALYLCASSPGQGYTNEQFFGPGTRLTVL.

The chain is built from TRBV5-6 and TRBJ2-7, with TRBD1 matching 9 bases. Germline trimming cut 4 bases from V and 4 bases from J; bases unmatched to any gene: 6. The germline gives CDR1 SGHDT, CDR2 YYEEEE. The CDR3 runs 14 residues. Here the CDR3 reads CASSHGQGPYEQYF. CDR3 coding DNA: TGTGCCAGCAGCCACGGACAGGGGCCGTACGAGCAGTACTTC.

The rearrangement joins TRBV5-1 to TRBJ2-1; 9 bases match TRBD2. J gave up 7 bases and V 4 bases, and 6 bases lay outside the gene matches. The CDR3 is made up of 14 amino acids. Germline V gene data show CDR1 as SGHRS and CDR2 as YFSETQ. The CDR3 here is CASSPGLARNEQFF. In nucleotides, the CDR3 is TGCGCCAGCAGCCCAGGACTAGCGCGGAATGAGCAGTTCTTC.

The J gene is TRBJ1-1, the V gene TRBV30; tentatively, D is TRBD1 (6 bases). The CDR3 covers 13 residues. V was trimmed by 5 bases and J by 1 base, leaving 11 bases between them. Per the germline V gene, CDR1 is GTSNPN and CDR2 is SVGIG (reference sequence). The CDR3: CAWAGQPNTEAFF. The CDR3 DNA reads as TGTGCCTGGGCCGGACAGCCGAACACTGAAGCTTTCTTT.

This clone was detected once. V usage is TRBV5-4 and J usage is TRBJ2-3; 9 bases are a match to TRBD2. This CDR3 is 18 amino acids long. Trimming removed 4 bases from V and 2 bases from J; junction bases left unmatched: 14. Per germline, CDR1 SGHNT and CDR2 YYREEE (reference sequence). CDR3 loop: CASSPRLSSGIVTDTQYF. The CDR3 DNA reads as TGTGCCAGCAGCCCCCGATTGTCTAGCGGGATAGTCACAGATACGCAGTATTTT.